The text below deals with one T cell receptor beta chain. What it recognizes is unknown. TCRdb's copy holds only in-frame clones and misses some; the assay was immunoSEQ multiplex PCR. The top ten clones hold roughly 9.1% of a sample with about 130,000 clones, approximately 94% of them seen once. The CDR3 has 15 amino acids. Trimming took off 3 bases at V and 9 bases at J, with 20 bases between the two ends. The V gene's germline CDR1 is MGHRA and CDR2 YSYEKL. The data originate from a study of T cell responses to AZD1222 COVID-19 vaccine. The overall study: Second-dose intervals of approximately 4 or approximately 12 weeks were pooled.

General study points: Donors in the cohort were predominantly white British and more often female, and clonal diversity was possibly underestimated. Spike-specific TCR breadth and depth were elevated following two AZD1222 doses.

Sequences were derived from peripheral blood, sampled on day 0 of AZD1222 vaccination. This chain links TRBV4-1 with TRBJ1-1; D gene ambiguous. This receptor was taken from an adult in good health. The CDR3, as DNA: TGCGCCAGCAGCCAGATGGACCTCGATGCAGCCAAAGCTTTCTTT. Its translation is CASSQMDLDAAKAFF.